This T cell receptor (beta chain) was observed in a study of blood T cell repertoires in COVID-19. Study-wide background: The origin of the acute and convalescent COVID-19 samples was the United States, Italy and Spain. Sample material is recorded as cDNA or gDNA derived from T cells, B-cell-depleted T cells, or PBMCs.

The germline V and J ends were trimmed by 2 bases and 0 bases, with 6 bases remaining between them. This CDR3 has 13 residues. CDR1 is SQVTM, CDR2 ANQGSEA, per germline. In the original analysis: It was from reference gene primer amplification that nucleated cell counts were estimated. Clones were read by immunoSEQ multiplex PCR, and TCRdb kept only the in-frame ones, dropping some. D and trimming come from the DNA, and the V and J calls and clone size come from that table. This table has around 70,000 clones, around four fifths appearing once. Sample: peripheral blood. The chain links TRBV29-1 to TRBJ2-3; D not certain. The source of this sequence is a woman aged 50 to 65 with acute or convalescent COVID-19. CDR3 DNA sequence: TGCAGCGTTGAAACAGCTAGCACAGATACGCAGTATTTT. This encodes CSVETASTDTQYF.